This record looks at one T cell receptor beta chain sequence and its context. Assay used: immunoSEQ multiplex PCR; TCRdb lists only in-frame clones, some missing. The data hold roughly 150,000 clones, with around 87% observed a single time. This record comes from a study of blood T cell repertoires in COVID-19. The overall study: PBMCs, B-cell-depleted T cells, or T cells provided the cDNA or gDNA that made up the material.

Enrolled during active infection, Seattle patients were then followed longitudinally. The CDR3 extends over 14 amino acids. With 7 bases removed from V and 7 bases from J, the gap between germline ends came to 20 bases. CDR1 and CDR2 (germline): MNHEY, SVGAGI. The sequenced sample was peripheral blood. The V gene is TRBV6-5, the J gene TRBJ2-7, with D maybe TRBD2 (7 bases). The source is a woman aged 65 to 85 with COVID-19, enrolled during active disease. This chain's CDR3 is CASTTGGISREQYF. DNA of the CDR3: TGTGCCAGCACCACGGGGGGCATTTCGCGAGAGCAGTACTTC.